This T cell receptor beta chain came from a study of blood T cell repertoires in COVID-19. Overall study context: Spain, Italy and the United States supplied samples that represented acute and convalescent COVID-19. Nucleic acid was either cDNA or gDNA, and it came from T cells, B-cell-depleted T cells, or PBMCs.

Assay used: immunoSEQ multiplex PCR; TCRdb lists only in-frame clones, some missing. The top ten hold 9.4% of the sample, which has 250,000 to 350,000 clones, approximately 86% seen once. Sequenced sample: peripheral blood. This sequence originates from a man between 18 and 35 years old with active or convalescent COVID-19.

The CDR3, as DNA: TGCAGCGTTGAAAACCCGCTTTCAGGTGATACGCAGTATTTT. Protein product: CSVENPLSGDTQYF. The chain employs TRBV29-1 and TRBJ2-3; D remains ambiguous. The germline V and J ends were trimmed by 2 bases and 6 bases, with 15 bases remaining between them. This CDR3 has 14 residues. Per the germline V gene, CDR1 is SQVTM and CDR2 is ANQGSEA.